This T cell receptor (beta chain) is drawn from a study of T cells after yellow fever vaccination. MiXCR was run by TCRdb on the 5' RACE reads, yielding one entry per CDR3 protein. The sample records about 50,000 distinct CDR3 sequences, less than 9% being singletons. Germline V gene sequence: CDR1 DFQATT, CDR2 SNEGSKA (reference sequence). This CDR3 has 14 amino acids. V trimming: 1 base; J trimming: 7 bases; junction bases outside the gene matches: 6. Sequenced material: CD8+ T cells sorted from PBMCs, taken around 16 days after the first yellow fever vaccination. The chain couples TRBV20-1 to TRBJ2-1; 8 nucleotides line up with TRBD1. This receptor was identified in a man younger than 30 who received the YFV17D yellow fever vaccine. The CDR3 bases are TGCAGTGCTAGAGGGACAGGGTGGGGGAATGAGCAGTTCTTC. It yields the protein CSARGTGWGNEQFF.